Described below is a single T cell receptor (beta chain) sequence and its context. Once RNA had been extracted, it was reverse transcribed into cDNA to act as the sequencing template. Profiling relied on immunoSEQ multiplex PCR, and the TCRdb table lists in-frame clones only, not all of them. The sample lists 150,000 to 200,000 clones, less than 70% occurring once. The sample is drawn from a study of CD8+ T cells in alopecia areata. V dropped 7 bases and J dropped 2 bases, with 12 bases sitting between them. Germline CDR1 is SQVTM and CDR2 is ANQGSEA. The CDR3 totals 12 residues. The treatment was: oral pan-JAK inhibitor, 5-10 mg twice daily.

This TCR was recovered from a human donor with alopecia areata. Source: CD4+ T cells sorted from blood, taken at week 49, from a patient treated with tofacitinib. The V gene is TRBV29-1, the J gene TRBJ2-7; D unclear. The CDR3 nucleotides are TGCAGCGCCCGGACGGAGACCTACGAGCAGTACTTC. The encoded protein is CSARTETYEQYF.